This TCR beta chain was recovered during a study of Graves' ophthalmopathy and Graves' hyperthyroidism. Stable hyperthyroidism denotes an absence of ophthalmopathy throughout 18 months of follow-up. The evidence that diagnosis relied on was clinical symptoms, serum thyroxine, TRAb, thyroid ultrasound and orbital computed tomography. TCR beta CDR3 amplification used RNA transcripts. RT-PCR in the first round used HTBI primers; a second-round multiplex PCR followed. TCRdb processed the multiplex PCR reads anew with MiXCR; each CDR3 protein has one entry. The sample yields 400,000 to 450,000 distinct CDR3 sequences, around 20% seen once. CDR3 length equals 13 residues. Germline CDR1 and CDR2: MGHDK and SYGVNS. V lost 3 bases and J 2 bases, leaving 8 bases between the germline ends.

This TCR derives from a woman younger than 35 with stable Graves' hyperthyroidism. The sample taken for sequencing was peripheral blood. The chain joins TRBV25-1 to TRBJ2-7; D is unresolved. CDR3 sequence: CASSEWVAYEQYF. As DNA, the CDR3 is TGTGCCAGCAGTGAGTGGGTAGCCTACGAGCAGTACTTC.